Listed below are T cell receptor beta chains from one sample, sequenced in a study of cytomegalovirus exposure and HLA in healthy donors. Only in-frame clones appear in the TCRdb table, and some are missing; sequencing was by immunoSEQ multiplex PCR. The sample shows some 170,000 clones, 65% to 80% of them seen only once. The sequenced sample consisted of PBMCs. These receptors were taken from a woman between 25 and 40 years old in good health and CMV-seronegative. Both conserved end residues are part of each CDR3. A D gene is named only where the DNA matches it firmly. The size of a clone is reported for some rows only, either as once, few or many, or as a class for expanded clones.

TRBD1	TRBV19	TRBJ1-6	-	CASSILDRGDSPLHF	TGTGCCAGTAGTATATTGGACAGGGGTGATTCACCCCTCCACTTT
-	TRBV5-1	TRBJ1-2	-	CASSLAAGNLFSYGYTF	TGCGCCAGCAGCTTGGCCGCAGGGAATTTGTTTAGCTATGGCTACACCTTC
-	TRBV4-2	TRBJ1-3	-	CASSQAPSSEAGNTIYF	TGTGCCAGCAGCCAAGCACCGTCCAGCGAGGCCGGAAACACCATATATTTT
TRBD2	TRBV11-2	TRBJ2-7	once	CASSLGAGSYYEQYF	TGTGCCAGCAGCTTAGGAGCGGGATCCTACTACGAGCAGTACTTC
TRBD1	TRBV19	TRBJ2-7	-	CASSIRRTGGSGASYEQYF	TGTGCCAGTAGTATCAGGAGGACAGGGGGTAGCGGGGCCTCCTACGAGCAGTACTTC
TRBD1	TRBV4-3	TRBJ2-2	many	CASSQEPQGGTGELFF	TGCGCCAGCAGCCAAGAACCACAGGGGGGAACCGGGGAGCTGTTTTTT
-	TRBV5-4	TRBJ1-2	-	CASSLGQVGEGYTF	TGTGCCAGCAGCTTGGGACAGGTCGGGGAGGGCTACACCTTC
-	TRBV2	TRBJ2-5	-	CASSDSQYQETQYF	TGTGCCAGCAGTGATTCGCAGTACCAAGAGACCCAGTACTTC
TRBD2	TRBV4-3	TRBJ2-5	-	CASSRTSGQETQYF	TGCGCCAGCAGTCGGACTAGCGGACAAGAGACCCAGTACTTC
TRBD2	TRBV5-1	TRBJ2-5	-	CASSLGAGALGETQYF	TGCGCCAGCAGCTTGGGTGCGGGAGCATTAGGTGAGACCCAGTACTTC
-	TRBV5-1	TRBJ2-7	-	CASSLVEGSYEQYF	TGCGCCAGCAGCTTGGTTGAGGGTTCCTACGAGCAGTACTTC
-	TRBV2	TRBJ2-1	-	CASSALTENLYNEQFF	TGTGCCAGCAGTGCCCTGACTGAAAACCTTTACAATGAGCAGTTCTTC
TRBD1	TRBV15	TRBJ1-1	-	CATTGQGPVSAFF	TGTGCCACCACCGGACAGGGCCCCGTTTCCGCTTTCTTT
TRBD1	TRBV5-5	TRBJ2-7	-	CASSQADRGLYEQYF	TGTGCCAGCAGTCAGGCGGACAGGGGTCTCTACGAGCAGTACTTC
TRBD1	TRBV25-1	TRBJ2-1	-	CASSEQGVYNEQFF	TGTGCCAGCAGTGAACAGGGGGTCTACAATGAGCAGTTCTTC
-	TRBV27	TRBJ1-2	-	CASSFFPWVSGNGYTF	TGTGCCAGCAGTTTTTTCCCTTGGGTATCGGGGAATGGCTACACCTTC
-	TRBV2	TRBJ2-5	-	CASSFLAGEETQYF	TGTGCCAGCTCGTTTCTGGCCGGGGAAGAGACCCAGTACTTC
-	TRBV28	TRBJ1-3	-	CASRPYRDGNTIYF	TGTGCCAGCAGACCCTACAGGGATGGAAACACCATATATTTT
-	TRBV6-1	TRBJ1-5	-	CASGGGDNQPQHF	TGTGCCAGCGGGGGGGGAGACAATCAGCCCCAGCATTTT
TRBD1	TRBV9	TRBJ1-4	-	CASSATPGQGNEKLFF	TGTGCCAGCAGCGCGACCCCGGGACAGGGTAATGAAAAACTGTTTTTT
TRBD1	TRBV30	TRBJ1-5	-	CAWSVGQGANQPQHF	TGTGCCTGGAGTGTAGGGCAGGGGGCGAATCAGCCCCAGCATTTT
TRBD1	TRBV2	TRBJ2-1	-	CASSEQGQGNEQFF	TGTGCCAGCAGTGAACAGGGACAGGGCAATGAGCAGTTCTTC
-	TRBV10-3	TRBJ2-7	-	CAISVAPTYEQYF	TGTGCCATCAGTGTAGCCCCCACTTACGAGCAGTACTTC
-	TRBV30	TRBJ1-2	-	CAWSYGSYGYTF	TGTGCCTGGAGCTACGGGTCCTATGGCTACACCTTC
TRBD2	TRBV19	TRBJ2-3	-	CASSRKRESSTDTQYF	TGTGCCAGTAGTCGCAAGCGGGAGAGTAGCACAGATACGCAGTATTTT
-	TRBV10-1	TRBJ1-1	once	CASSDRTNTEAFF	TGCGCCAGCAGCGACAGGACGAACACTGAAGCTTTCTTT
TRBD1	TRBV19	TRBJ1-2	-	CATDRTGHGYTF	TGTGCCACCGATCGGACAGGGCACGGCTACACCTTC
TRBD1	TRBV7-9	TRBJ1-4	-	CASRGQGAEEKLFF	TGTGCCAGCAGGGGTCAGGGGGCGGAGGAAAAACTGTTTTTT
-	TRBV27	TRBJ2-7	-	CASSLEEGYEQYF	TGTGCCAGCAGTTTAGAAGAGGGCTACGAGCAGTACTTC
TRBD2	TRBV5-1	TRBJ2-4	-	CASSFSGTSGGNQYF	TGCGCCAGCAGCTTCTCCGGGACTAGCGGGGGGAACCAGTACTTC
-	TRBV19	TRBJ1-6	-	CASSIDGEWANNSPLHF	TGTGCCAGTAGTATAGACGGGGAATGGGCGAATAATTCACCCCTCCACTTT
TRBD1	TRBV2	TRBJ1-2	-	CASSLTGGAGYGYTF	TGTGCCAGCAGTTTAACAGGGGGCGCGGGTTATGGCTACACCTTC
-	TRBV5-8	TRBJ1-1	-	CASSLGTTKRTEAFF	TGTGCCAGCAGCTTGGGGACAACTAAGAGGACTGAAGCTTTCTTT
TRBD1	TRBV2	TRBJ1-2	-	CASVPGQNYGYTF	TGTGCCAGCGTACCGGGACAGAACTATGGCTACACCTTC
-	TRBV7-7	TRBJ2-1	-	CASSLGTAGTLNEQFF	TGTGCTAGCAGCTTAGGGACCGCCGGGACTCTCAATGAGCAGTTCTTC
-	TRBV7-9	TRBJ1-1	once	CSSSLALAGAFF	TGTTCCAGCAGCTTAGCGCTAGCTGGAGCTTTCTTT
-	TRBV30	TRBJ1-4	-	CAWNGPGRDEKLFF	TGTGCCTGGAATGGCCCCGGGAGGGATGAAAAACTGTTTTTT
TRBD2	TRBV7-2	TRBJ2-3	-	CASSPWTSEDTQYF	TGTGCCAGCAGCCCCTGGACTAGCGAAGATACGCAGTATTTT
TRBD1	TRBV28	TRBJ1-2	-	CASSAGTGYGYTF	TGTGCCAGCAGCGCCGGGACAGGGTATGGCTACACCTTC
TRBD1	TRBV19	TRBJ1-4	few	CASSINNRGNEKLFF	TGTGCCAGTAGTATCAACAACAGGGGGAATGAAAAACTGTTTTTT
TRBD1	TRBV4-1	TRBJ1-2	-	CASSHGQGSVGYPF	TGCGCCAGCAGCCATGGACAGGGGAGCGTTGGCTACCCCTTC
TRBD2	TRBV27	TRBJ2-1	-	CASSEQGLAPFNEQFF	TGTGCCAGCAGTGAGCAGGGACTAGCCCCCTTCAATGAGCAGTTCTTC
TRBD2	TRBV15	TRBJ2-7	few	CATSRAKTKGLPGTSGSPSYEQYF	TGTGCCACCAGCAGAGCAAAGACTAAGGGCTTACCCGGGACTAGCGGATCGCCCTCCTACGAGCAGTACTTC
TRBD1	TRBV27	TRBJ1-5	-	CASSLRTGGHQPQHF	TGTGCCAGCAGTTTAAGGACAGGGGGCCATCAGCCCCAGCATTTT
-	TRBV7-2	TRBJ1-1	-	CASSFSKGVGAFF	TGTGCCAGCAGCTTTTCCAAAGGGGTTGGAGCTTTCTTT
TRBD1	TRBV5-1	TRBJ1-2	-	CASSYGQGVSGYTF	TGCGCCAGCAGCTACGGACAGGGAGTGAGTGGCTACACCTTC
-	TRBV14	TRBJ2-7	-	CASSQALGSEQYF	TGTGCCAGCAGCCAAGCCCTTGGGAGCGAGCAGTACTTC
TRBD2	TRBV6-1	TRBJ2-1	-	CASSEASGTTYNEQFF	TGTGCCAGCAGTGAAGCTTCGGGGACTACCTACAATGAGCAGTTCTTC